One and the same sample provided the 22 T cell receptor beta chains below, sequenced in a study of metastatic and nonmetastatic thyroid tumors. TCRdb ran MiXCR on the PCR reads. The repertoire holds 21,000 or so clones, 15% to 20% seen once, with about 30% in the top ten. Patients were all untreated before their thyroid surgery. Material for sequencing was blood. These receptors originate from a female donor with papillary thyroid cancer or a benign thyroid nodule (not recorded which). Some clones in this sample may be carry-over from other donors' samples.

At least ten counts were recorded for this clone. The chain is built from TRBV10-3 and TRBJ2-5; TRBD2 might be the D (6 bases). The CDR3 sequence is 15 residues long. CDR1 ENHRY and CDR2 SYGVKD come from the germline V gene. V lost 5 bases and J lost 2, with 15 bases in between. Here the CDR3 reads CAISRSGSNQETQYF. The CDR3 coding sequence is TGTGCCATCAGTAGGAGCGGGTCTAATCAAGAGACCCAGTACTTC.

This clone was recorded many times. The CDR3 nucleotides read TGTGCCAGCAGTCCTCGGACAGGGAATGACGGGGAGCTGTTTTTT. Translated: CASSPRTGNDGELFF. The rearrangement uses TRBV12-3 or TRBV12-4 and TRBJ2-2; TRBD1 agrees at 8 bases. The CDR3 runs 15 residues. J lost 7 bases, V lost 5 bases, and 9 bases had no gene match.

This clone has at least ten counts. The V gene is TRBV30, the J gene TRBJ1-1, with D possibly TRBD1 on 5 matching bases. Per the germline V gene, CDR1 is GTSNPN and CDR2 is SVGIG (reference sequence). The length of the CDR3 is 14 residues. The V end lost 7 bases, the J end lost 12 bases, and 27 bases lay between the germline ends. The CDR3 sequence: CAFPRGTGGLETFF. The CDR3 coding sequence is TGTGCCTTCCCGAGAGGCACAGGCGGTTTGGAAACTTTCTTT.

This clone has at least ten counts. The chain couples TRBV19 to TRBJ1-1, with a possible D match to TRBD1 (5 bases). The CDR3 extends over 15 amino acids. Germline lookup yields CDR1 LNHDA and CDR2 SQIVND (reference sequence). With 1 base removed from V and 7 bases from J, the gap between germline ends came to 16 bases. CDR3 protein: CASSIAFGGGGEAFF. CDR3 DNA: TGTGCCAGTAGTATAGCCTTCGGGGGAGGAGGTGAAGCTTTCTTT.

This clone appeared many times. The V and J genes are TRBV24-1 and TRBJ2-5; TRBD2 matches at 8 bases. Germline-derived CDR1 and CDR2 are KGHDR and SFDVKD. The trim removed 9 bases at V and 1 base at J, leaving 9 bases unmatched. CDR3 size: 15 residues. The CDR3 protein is CATAGGGNGQETQYF. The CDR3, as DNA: TGTGCCACCGCGGGGGGAGGGAATGGCCAAGAGACCCAGTACTTC.

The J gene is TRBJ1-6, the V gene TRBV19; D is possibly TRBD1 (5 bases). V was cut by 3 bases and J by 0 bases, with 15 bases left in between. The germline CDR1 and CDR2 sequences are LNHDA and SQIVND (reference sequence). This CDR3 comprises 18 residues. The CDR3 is CASSIRSGSSSYNSPLHF. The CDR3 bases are TGTGCCAGTAGTATCAGGTCAGGGTCGAGCTCCTATAATTCACCCCTCCACTTT.

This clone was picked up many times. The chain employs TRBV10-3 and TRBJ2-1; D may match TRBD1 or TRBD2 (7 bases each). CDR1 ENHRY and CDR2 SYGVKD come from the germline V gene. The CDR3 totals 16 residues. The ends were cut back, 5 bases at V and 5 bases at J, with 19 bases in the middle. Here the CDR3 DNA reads TGTGCCATCAGTTTTTCGGGGAGCGGGACAGACAATGAGCAGTTCTTC. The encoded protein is CAISFSGSGTDNEQFF.

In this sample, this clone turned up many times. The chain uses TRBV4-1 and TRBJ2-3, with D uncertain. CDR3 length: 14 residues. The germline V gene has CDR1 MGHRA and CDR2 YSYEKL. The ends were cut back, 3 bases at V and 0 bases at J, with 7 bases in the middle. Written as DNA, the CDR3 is TGCGCCAGCAGCCACCTATCTAGCACAGATACGCAGTATTTT. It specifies CASSHLSSTDTQYF.

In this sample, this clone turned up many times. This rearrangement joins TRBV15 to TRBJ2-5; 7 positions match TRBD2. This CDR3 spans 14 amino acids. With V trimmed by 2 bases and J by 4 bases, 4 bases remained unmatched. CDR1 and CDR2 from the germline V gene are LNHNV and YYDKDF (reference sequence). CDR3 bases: TGTGCCACCAGCAGACAAATAGCGGGAGAGACCCAGTACTTC. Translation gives CATSRQIAGETQYF.

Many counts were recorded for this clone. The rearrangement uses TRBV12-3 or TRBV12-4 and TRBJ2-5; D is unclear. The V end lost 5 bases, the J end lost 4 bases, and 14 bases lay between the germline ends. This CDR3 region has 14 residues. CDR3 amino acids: CASSPNNALETQYF. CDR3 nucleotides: TGTGCCAGCAGTCCTAATAACGCCCTAGAGACCCAGTACTTC.

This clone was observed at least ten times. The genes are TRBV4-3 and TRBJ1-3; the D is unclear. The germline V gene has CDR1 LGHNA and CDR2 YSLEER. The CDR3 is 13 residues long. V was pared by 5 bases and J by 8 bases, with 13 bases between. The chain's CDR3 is CASSSNVGDTIYF. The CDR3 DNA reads TGCGCCAGCAGCTCCAATGTCGGAGACACCATATATTTT.

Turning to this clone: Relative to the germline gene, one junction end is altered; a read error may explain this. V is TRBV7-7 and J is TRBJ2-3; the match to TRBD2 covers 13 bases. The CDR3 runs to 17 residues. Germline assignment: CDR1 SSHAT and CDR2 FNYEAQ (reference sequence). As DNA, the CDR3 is TGTGCTAGCAGCCTCAAAGGACTAGCGGGAGTCACAGATACGCAGTATTTT. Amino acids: CASSLKGLAGVTDTQYF. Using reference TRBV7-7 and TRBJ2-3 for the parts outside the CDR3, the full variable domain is GAGVSQSPRYKVTKRGQDVTLRCDPISSHATLYWYQQALGQGPEFLTYFNYEAQPDKSGLPSDRFSAERPEGSISTLTIQRTEQRDSAMYRCASSLKGLAGVTDTQYFGPGTRLTVL.

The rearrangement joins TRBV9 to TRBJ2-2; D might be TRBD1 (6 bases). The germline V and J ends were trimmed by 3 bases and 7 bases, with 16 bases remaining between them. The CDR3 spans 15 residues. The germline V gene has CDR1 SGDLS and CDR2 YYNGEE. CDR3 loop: CASSASGQMSGELFF. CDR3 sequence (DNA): TGTGCCAGCAGCGCCTCAGGACAGATGAGCGGGGAGCTGTTTTTT.

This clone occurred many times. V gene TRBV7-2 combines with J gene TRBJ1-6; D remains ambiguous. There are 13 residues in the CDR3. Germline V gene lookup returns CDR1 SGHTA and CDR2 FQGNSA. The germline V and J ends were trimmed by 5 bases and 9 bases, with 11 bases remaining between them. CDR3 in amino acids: CASSPPEGSPLHF. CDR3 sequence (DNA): TGTGCCAGCAGCCCCCCCGAGGGTTCACCCCTCCACTTT.

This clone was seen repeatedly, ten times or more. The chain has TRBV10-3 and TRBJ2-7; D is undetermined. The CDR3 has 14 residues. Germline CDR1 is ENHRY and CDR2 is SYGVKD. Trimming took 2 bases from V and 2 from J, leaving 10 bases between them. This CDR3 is CAISEGLLAYEQYF. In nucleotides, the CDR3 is TGTGCCATCAGTGAGGGGCTCCTAGCCTACGAGCAGTACTTC.

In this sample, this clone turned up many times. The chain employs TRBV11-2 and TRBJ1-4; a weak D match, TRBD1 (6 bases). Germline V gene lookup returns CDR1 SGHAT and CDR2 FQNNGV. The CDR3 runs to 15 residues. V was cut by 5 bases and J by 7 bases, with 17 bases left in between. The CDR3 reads CASSPVGGGIEKLFF. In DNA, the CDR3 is TGTGCCAGCAGCCCCGTCGGGGGGGGCATTGAAAAACTGTTTTTT.

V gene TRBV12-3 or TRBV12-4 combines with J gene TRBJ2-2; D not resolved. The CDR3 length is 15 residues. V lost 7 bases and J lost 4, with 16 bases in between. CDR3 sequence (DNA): TGTGCCAGCATTTTTATCGGTCTCAGCACCGGGGAGCTGTTTTTT. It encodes CASIFIGLSTGELFF.

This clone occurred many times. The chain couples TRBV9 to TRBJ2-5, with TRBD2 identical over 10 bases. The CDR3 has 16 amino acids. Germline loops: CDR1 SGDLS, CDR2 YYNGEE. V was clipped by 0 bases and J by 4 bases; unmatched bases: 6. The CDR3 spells CASSVGIAGGRETQYF. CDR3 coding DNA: TGTGCCAGCAGCGTAGGGATAGCGGGAGGTCGAGAGACCCAGTACTTC.

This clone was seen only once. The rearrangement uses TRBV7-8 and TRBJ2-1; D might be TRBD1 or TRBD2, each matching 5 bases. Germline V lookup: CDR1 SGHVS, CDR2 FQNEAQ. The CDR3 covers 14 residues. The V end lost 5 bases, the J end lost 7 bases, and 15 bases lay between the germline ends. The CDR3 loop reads CASSQGQRWNEQFF. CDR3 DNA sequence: TGTGCCAGCAGCCAGGGCCAGCGGTGGAATGAGCAGTTCTTC.

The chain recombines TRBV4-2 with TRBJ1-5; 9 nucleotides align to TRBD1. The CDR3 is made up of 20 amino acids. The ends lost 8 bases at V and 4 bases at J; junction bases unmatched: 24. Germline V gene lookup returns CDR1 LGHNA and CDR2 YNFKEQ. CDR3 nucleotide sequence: TGTGCCAGCTGGACGCGGGCAGGGGACAGGGAGCAGGTAGCAAATCAGCCCCAGCATTTT. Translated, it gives CASWTRAGDREQVANQPQHF.

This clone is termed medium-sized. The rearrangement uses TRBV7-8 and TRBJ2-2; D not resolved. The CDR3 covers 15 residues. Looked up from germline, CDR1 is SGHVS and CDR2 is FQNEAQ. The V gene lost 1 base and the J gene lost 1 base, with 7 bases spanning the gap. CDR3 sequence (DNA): TGTGCCAGCAGCTTAGTGGTCAGGAACACCGGGGAGCTGTTTTTT. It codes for CASSLVVRNTGELFF. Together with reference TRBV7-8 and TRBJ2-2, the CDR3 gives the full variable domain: GAGVSQSPRYKVAKRGQDVALRCDPISGHVSLFWYQQALGQGPEFLTYFQNEAQLDKSGLPSDRFFAERPEGSVSTLKIQRTQQEDSAVYLCASSLVVRNTGELFFGEGSRLTVL.

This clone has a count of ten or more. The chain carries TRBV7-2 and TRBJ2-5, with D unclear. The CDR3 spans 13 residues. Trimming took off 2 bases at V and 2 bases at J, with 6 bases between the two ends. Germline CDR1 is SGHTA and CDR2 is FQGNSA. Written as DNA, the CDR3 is TGTGCCAGCAGCTTAACCCATCAAGAGACCCAGTACTTC. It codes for CASSLTHQETQYF. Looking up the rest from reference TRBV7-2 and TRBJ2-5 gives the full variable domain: GAGVSQSPSNKVTEKGKDVELRCDPISGHTALYWYRQSLGQGLEFLIYFQGNSAPDKSGLPSDRFSAERTGGSVSTLTIQRTQQEDSAVYLCASSLTHQETQYFGPGTRLLVL.